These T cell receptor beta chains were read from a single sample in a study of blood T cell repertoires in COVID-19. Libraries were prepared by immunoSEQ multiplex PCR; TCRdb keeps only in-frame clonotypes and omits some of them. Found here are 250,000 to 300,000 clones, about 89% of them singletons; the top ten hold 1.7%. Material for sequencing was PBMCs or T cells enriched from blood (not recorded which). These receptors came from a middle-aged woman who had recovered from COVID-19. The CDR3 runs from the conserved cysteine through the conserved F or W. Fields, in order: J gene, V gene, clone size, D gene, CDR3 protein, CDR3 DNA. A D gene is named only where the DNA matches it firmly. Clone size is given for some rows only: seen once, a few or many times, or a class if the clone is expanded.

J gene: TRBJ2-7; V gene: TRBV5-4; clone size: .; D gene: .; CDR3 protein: CASSLAGAPYEQYF; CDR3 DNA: TGTGCCAGCAGCTTGGCGGGAGCCCCCTACGAGCAGTACTTC
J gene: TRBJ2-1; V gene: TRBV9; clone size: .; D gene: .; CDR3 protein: CASSTRVNYNEQFF; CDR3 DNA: TGTGCCAGCAGCACGAGGGTCAACTACAATGAGCAGTTCTTC
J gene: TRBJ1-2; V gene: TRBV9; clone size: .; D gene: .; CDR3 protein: CASQSAGSGYGYTF; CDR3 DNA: TGTGCCAGCCAATCCGCAGGGTCGGGCTATGGCTACACCTTC
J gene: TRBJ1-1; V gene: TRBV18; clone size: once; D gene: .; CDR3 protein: CASSLTPGRANTEAFF; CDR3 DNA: TGTGCCAGCTCACTCACACCTGGGAGGGCGAACACTGAAGCTTTCTTT
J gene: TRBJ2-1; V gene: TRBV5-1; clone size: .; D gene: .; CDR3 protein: CASSSSGQGHNEQFF; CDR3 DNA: TGCGCCAGCAGCTCTAGCGGACAGGGACACAATGAGCAGTTCTTC
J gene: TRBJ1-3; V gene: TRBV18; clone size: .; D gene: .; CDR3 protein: CASSPAVAGNTIYF; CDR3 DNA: TGTGCCAGCTCACCGGCGGTAGCTGGAAACACCATATATTTT
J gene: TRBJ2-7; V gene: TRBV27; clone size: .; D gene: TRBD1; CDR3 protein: CASSQEGDRGYEQYF; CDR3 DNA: TGTGCCAGCAGCCAAGAGGGTGACAGGGGCTACGAGCAGTACTTC
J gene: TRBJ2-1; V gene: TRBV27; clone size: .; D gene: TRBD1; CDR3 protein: CASSQRQGARYNEQFF; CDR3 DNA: TGTGCCAGCAGTCAAAGACAGGGGGCGAGATACAATGAGCAGTTCTTC
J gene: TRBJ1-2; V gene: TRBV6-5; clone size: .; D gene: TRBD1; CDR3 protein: CASSRETGGSHGYTF; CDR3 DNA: TGTGCCAGCAGTCGGGAAACAGGGGGCTCCCATGGCTACACCTTC
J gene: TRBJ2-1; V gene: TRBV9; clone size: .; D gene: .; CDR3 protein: CASSVDLAPSSYNEQFF; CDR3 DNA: TGTGCCAGCAGCGTAGACCTAGCGCCCTCCTCCTACAATGAGCAGTTCTTC
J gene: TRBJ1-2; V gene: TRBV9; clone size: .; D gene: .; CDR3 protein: CASSVEGYGYTF; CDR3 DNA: TGTGCCAGCAGCGTAGAGGGGTATGGCTACACCTTC
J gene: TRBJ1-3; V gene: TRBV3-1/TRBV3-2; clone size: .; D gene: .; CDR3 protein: CASSDPPIPGPSSGNTIYF; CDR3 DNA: TGTGCCAGCAGCGATCCTCCGATTCCAGGGCCTAGCTCTGGAAACACCATATATTTT
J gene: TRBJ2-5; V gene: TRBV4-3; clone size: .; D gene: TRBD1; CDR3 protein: CASSQNTPGQGFQETQYF; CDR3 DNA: TGCGCCAGCAGCCAAAATACACCGGGACAGGGGTTCCAAGAGACCCAGTACTTC
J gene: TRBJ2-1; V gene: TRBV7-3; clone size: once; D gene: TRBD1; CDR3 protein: CASSFDRGGYNEQFF; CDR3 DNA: TGTGCCAGCAGCTTTGACAGGGGAGGTTACAATGAGCAGTTCTTC
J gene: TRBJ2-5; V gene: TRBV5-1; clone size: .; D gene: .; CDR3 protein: CASSPGTQGGETQYF; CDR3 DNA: TGCGCCAGCAGCCCCGGGACGCAAGGAGGGGAGACCCAGTACTTC
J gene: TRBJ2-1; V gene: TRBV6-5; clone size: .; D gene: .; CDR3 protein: CASTEWAGSHNEQFF; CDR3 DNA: TGTGCCAGCACCGAATGGGCGGGATCCCACAATGAGCAGTTCTTC
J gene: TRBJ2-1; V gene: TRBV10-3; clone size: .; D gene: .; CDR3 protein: CAISESNPREEVEKSSYNEQFF; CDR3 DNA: TGTGCCATCAGTGAGTCGAACCCCAGGGAGGAGGTAGAGAAGAGCTCCTACAATGAGCAGTTCTTC
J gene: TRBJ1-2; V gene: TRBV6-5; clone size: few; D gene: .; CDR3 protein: CASRIGHSGYTF; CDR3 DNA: TGTGCCAGCCGAATCGGACACTCTGGCTACACCTTC
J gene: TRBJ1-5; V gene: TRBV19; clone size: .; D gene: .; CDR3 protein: CASDPQGRRNQPQHF; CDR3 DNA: TGTGCCAGTGACCCTCAGGGGCGCCGGAATCAGCCCCAGCATTTT
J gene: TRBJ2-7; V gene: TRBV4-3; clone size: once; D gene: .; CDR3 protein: CASSQDRQVLQYF; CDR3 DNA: TGCGCCAGCAGCCAAGATCGGCAGGTCCTTCAGTACTTC
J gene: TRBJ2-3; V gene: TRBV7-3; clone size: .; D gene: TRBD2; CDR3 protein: CASSHGLDTDTQYF; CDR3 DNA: TGTGCCAGCAGTCACGGACTAGACACAGATACGCAGTATTTT
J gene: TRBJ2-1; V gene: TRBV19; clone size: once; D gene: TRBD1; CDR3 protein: CASQKRPPGTGTYEQFF; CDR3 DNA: TGTGCCAGTCAAAAAAGGCCCCCCGGGACAGGGACTTATGAGCAGTTCTTC